This entry describes one T cell receptor beta chain. Its target is unknown. The entry originates in a study of response to subunit inactivated influenza vaccine. Study results and caveats: Authors suggested each seasonal flu vaccination may recruit only limited numbers of new T cells.

TCRdb independently ran MiXCR on the RT-PCR reads; one entry per CDR3 protein. In the table there are around 580,000 distinct CDR3 sequences, roughly 10% of which are singletons. Sequenced here: PBMCs from blood, sampled on the day of vaccination. This clonotype was obtained from a man between 45 and 60 years old who received an inactivated influenza vaccine.

In DNA form, the CDR3 reads TGTGCCAGCAGTTACCTGGGAGGGTCCTACGAGCAGTACTTC. Amino acid sequence: CASSYLGGSYEQYF. This chain joins TRBV6-5 and TRBJ2-7; 7 nucleotides agree with TRBD2. Trimming cost V 2 bases and J 1 base; bases outside gene matches: 2. Per germline, CDR1 MNHEY and CDR2 SVGAGI. This CDR3 has 14 residues.